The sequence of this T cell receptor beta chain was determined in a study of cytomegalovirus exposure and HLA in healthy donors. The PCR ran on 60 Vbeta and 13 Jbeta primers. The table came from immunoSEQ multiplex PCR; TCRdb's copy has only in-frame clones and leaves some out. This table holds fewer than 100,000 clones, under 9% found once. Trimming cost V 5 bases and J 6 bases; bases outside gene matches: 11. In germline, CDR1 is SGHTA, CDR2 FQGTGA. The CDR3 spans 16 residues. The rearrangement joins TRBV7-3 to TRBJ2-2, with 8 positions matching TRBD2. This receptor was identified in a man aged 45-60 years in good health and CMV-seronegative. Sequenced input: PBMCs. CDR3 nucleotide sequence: TGTGCCAGCAGCCGTTCCGGGACTAGATCGGCCGGGGAGCTGTTTTTT. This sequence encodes CASSRSGTRSAGELFF.